This T cell receptor beta chain was captured by sequencing in a study of cytomegalovirus exposure and HLA in healthy donors. Turning to the study itself: A subsequent analysis stated that the roughly 130 validation repertoires were run on the same platform as the approximately 610 first-cohort repertoires. Points from the study as a whole: Specificity of a few CMV-associated chains for CMV antigens was verified in vitro.

The donors were members of the validation cohort, which comprised 120 subjects and was separate from the first cohort of about 700 subjects. Between the trimmed V and J ends, which lost 6 bases and 1 base, there was a span of 9 bases. The CDR3 length is 13 residues. Germline CDR1 is SGHRS and CDR2 is YFSETQ. Some clones are missing from TCRdb's copy, which holds only in-frame ones; the method was immunoSEQ multiplex PCR. The sample includes 150,000 to 200,000 clones, approximately 88% seen only once; the top ten take over 5.5%. A word on this clone: Its cognate antigen is unknown.

This TCR was recovered from a young man in good health and CMV-seropositive. The chain links TRBV5-1 to TRBJ2-3; D is uncertain. Material: PBMCs. The CDR3: CASTPRGTDTQYF. DNA of the CDR3: TGCGCCAGCACTCCACGGGGCACAGATACGCAGTATTTT.